Ten or more counts support the clone carrying this T cell receptor (beta chain). This sample was included in a study of regulatory T cells in long-lasting Graves disease. Stated time point: persistent/refractory GD, antithyroid drugs over 5 years with positive TRAb. Researchers made the TCR library from RNA that was extracted from PBMCs. With iRepertoire HTBI primers and Arm-PCR of CDR3 regions, TCR beta libraries were built. MiXCR was run by TCRdb on the multiplex PCR reads, yielding one entry per CDR3 protein. The table has around 460,000 distinct CDR3 sequences, 20% to 25% seen once. The clonotype was recovered from a female donor with Graves disease. The input for sequencing was peripheral blood mononuclear cells (PBMCs), taken when the disease was refractory, from a patient treated with antithyroid drugs.

The CDR3 coding sequence is TGTGCCAGCAGTCCTCGGACAGGGAGAACCAATAATGAAAAACTGTTTTTT. It translates to CASSPRTGRTNNEKLFF. The chain is built from TRBV28 and TRBJ1-4, with TRBD1 identical over 8 bases. The CDR3 has 17 amino acids. Trimming took 5 bases from V and 4 from J; bases not matched to a gene: 12. CDR1 and CDR2 (germline): MDHEN, SYDVKM. Looking up the rest from reference TRBV28 and TRBJ1-4 gives the full variable domain: DVKVTQSSRYLVKRTGEKVFLECVQDMDHENMFWYRQDPGLGLRLIYFSYDVKMKEKGDIPEGYSVSREKKERFSLILESASTNQTSMYLCASSPRTGRTNNEKLFFGSGTQLSVL.